This T cell receptor (beta chain) was sequenced during a study of T cell responses to AZD1222 COVID-19 vaccine. TCRdb's table, derived via immunoSEQ multiplex PCR, lists solely in-frame clones and lacks some. This table holds around 94,000 clones, roughly 89% found once. With regard to this clone: Antigen unknown.

CDR3 length: 13 amino acids. Trimming shortened V by 5 bases and J by 4 bases, and 14 bases separated the two germline ends. Germline V gene sequence: CDR1 SQVTM, CDR2 ANQGSEA. Findings and limits, study-wide: The breadth and depth of Spike-specific TCRs increased once two AZD1222 doses had been given.

This specimen consisted of peripheral blood, obtained on day 0 of AZD1222 vaccination. This receptor was taken from an adult in good health. V and J are TRBV29-1 and TRBJ1-1, with D possibly TRBD1 on 5 matching bases. The CDR3 DNA is TGCAGCGTTCTTCGGGTGGGGGTCACTGAAGCTTTCTTT. Its translation is CSVLRVGVTEAFF.